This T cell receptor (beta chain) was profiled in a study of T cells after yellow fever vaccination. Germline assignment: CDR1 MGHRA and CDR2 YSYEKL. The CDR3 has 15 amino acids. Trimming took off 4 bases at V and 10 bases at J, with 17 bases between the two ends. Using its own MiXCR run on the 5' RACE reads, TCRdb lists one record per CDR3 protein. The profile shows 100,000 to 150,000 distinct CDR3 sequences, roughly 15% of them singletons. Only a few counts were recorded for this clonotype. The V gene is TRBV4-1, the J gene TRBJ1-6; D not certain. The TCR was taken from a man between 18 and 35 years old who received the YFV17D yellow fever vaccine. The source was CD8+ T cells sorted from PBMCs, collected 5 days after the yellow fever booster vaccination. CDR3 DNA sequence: TGCGCCAGCAGCCGGTTGGCCGGGTTCGGATCACCCCTCCACTTT. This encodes CASSRLAGFGSPLHF.